The entry below gives a single T cell receptor beta chain sequence along with its context. The data stem from a study of T cell responses to AZD1222 COVID-19 vaccine. Only in-frame clones appear in the TCRdb table, and some are missing; sequencing was by immunoSEQ multiplex PCR. The table includes about 120,000 clones, about 90% detected once. The ends were cut back, 4 bases at V and 7 bases at J, with 21 bases in the middle. The CDR3 has 16 residues. Germline V lookup: CDR1 SGDLS, CDR2 YYNGEE. The V gene is TRBV9, the J gene TRBJ2-1; D may be TRBD2 (7 bases). The clonotype originates from an adult in good health. Sequenced here: peripheral blood, sampled on day 0 of AZD1222 vaccination. CDR3 sequence reads: CASSQHGGPYQNEQFF. The CDR3 DNA sequence: TGTGCCAGCAGCCAGCACGGGGGGCCCTACCAGAATGAGCAGTTCTTC.